These T cell receptor beta chains were read from a single sample in a study of blood T cell repertoires in COVID-19. Clones were sequenced by immunoSEQ multiplex PCR, and TCRdb holds only the in-frame ones, with some missing. Of roughly 140,000 clones listed, 80% were seen once; the top ten hold over 10%. The sequenced sample was peripheral blood. Receptors were obtained from a man between 60 and 75 years old with active or convalescent COVID-19. CDR3s include the opening cysteine and the closing phenylalanine or tryptophan. The D gene is left open where the match is weak. Expanded clones get a size class; other rows say once, few or many, or leave the size out.

V gene	clone size	D gene	J gene	CDR3 DNA	CDR3 protein
TRBV7-3	once	TRBD2	TRBJ2-3	TGTGCCAGCCGCGGCGGGGGAGATACGCAGTATTTT	CASRGGGDTQYF
TRBV21-1	.	.	TRBJ2-7	TGTGCCAGCAGCAAAGTGCTAGGGGGCGAGCAGTACTTC	CASSKVLGGEQYF
TRBV11-2	.	TRBD1	TRBJ1-1	TGTGCCAGCAGCTTTGGGACAGGGGGTTATGAAGCTTTCTTT	CASSFGTGGYEAFF
TRBV7-2	.	TRBD1	TRBJ1-2	TGTGCCAGCAGCTTAAAAGGGGGCCCCTATGGCTACACCTTC	CASSLKGGPYGYTF
TRBV6-4	few	TRBD2	TRBJ2-7	TGTGCCAGCAGTGACTCGAAGATAGCGGGATACTACGAGCAGTACTTC	CASSDSKIAGYYEQYF
TRBV5-1	.	.	TRBJ1-2	TGCGCCAGCAGCCCGGGCGCGGGTCTTAACTATGGCTACACCTTC	CASSPGAGLNYGYTF
TRBV11-3	.	.	TRBJ2-5	TGTGCCAGCAGCTACTCGGGACAAGAGACCCAGTACTTC	CASSYSGQETQYF
TRBV22-1	.	.	TRBJ1-1	TGTCCTGGGAGCGCACTTAAAGCGGGGTTTGGCACTGAAGCTTTCTTT	CPGSALKAGFGTEAFF
TRBV5-3	.	TRBD1	TRBJ2-5	TGTGCCAGAAGCCATAGACAGGGAGAAGAGACCCAGTACTTC	CARSHRQGEETQYF
TRBV29-1	.	TRBD2	TRBJ2-7	TGCAGCGTTGTTGTGCGAGCGGGAGACTTCTACGAGCAGTACTTC	CSVVVRAGDFYEQYF
TRBV2	.	.	TRBJ2-4	TGTGCCAGCAATTTCGACAGACTGGGCAAAAACATTCAGTACTTC	CASNFDRLGKNIQYF
TRBV9	.	.	TRBJ2-1	TGTGCCAGCAGCGTAGCGGGAGCACTTGGTGAGCAGTTCTTC	CASSVAGALGEQFF
TRBV6-5	.	.	TRBJ1-1	TGTGCCAGCAGTTACCACGACGACAGCACTGAAGCTTTCTTT	CASSYHDDSTEAFF
TRBV10-3	.	TRBD2	TRBJ2-7	TGTGCCATCAGACGCCCTAGCGGGGGGGGAGGCGAGCAGTACTTC	CAIRRPSGGGGEQYF
TRBV21-1	.	.	TRBJ1-1	TGTGCCAGCAGCAACGTCTCGGGGTCTATCGGCACTGAAGCTTTCTTT	CASSNVSGSIGTEAFF
TRBV6-5	.	TRBD2	TRBJ2-7	TGTGCCAGCAGGCCACTAGCGGGAGTGGGCGAGCAGTACTTC	CASRPLAGVGEQYF
TRBV3-1/TRBV3-2	.	TRBD1	TRBJ1-3	TGTGCCAGCAGCCAAGGGTCAGGGGGCAAGACTGGAAACACCATATATTTT	CASSQGSGGKTGNTIYF
TRBV6-2/TRBV6-3	.	TRBD1	TRBJ1-2	TGTGCCAGCAGTTACCTCCAGGGGGTCGATGGCTACACCTTC	CASSYLQGVDGYTF
TRBV29-1	.	TRBD1	TRBJ1-1	TGCAGCGTTGATAGGGACAGATCTAACACTGAAGCTTTCTTT	CSVDRDRSNTEAFF
TRBV18	.	TRBD1	TRBJ1-1	TGTGCCAGCACCCAGGGGGCAGATACTGAAGCTTTCTTT	CASTQGADTEAFF
TRBV3-1/TRBV3-2	.	TRBD1	TRBJ1-1	TGTGCCAGCAGGAAGACAGGGGGTAACACTGAAGCTTTCTTT	CASRKTGGNTEAFF
TRBV7-9	.	.	TRBJ2-5	TGTGCCAGCAGCTTCGGGGGAGAGACCCAGTACTTC	CASSFGGETQYF
TRBV5-4	.	TRBD2	TRBJ2-7	TGTGCCAGCAGCCCGAGGACTAGCGGTTCCTACGAGCAGTACTTC	CASSPRTSGSYEQYF
TRBV4-1	.	TRBD2	TRBJ2-1	TGCGCCAGCAGCGCCTCTAGCGGGAGGGCCGAAAATGAGCAGTTCTTC	CASSASSGRAENEQFF
TRBV28	many	.	TRBJ2-7	TGTGCCAGTCGAGCCGGGGGTCTACTGCAGTACTTC	CASRAGGLLQYF
TRBV10-3	.	TRBD1	TRBJ2-7	TGTGCCATCAGTGATAACAGGGGGGACGAGCAGTACTTC	CAISDNRGDEQYF